The rows below give T cell receptor beta chains drawn from one sample of a study of tumour-infiltrating T cells in Burkitt lymphoma. The data were produced by immunoSEQ multiplex PCR, yet TCRdb's version contains in-frame clones alone and is incomplete. The sample contains 1,300 to 1,500 clones, over 8.5% of which appear only once. Sample: tumor tissue. All receptors come from a human donor with Burkitt lymphoma. Both conserved end residues are part of each CDR3. The D gene is left open where the match is weak. Clone size is given for some rows only: seen once, a few or many times, or a class if the clone is expanded.

clone_size: -
j_call: TRBJ1-5
v_call: TRBV27
d_call: -
cdr3_nt: TGTGCCAGCAGTTTTCGGCTACAGAGGAATCAGCCCCAGCATTTT
cdr3_aa: CASSFRLQRNQPQHF

clone_size: few
j_call: TRBJ1-6
v_call: TRBV10-3
d_call: TRBD1
cdr3_nt: TGTGCCATCAGTGATTACGGACAGGGGGTTAATTCACCCCTCCACTTT
cdr3_aa: CAISDYGQGVNSPLHF

clone_size: -
j_call: TRBJ2-1
v_call: TRBV7-2
d_call: -
cdr3_nt: TGTGCCAGCAGCCCCTACGTTAGGGGCACCTACAATGAGCAGTTCTTC
cdr3_aa: CASSPYVRGTYNEQFF

clone_size: -
j_call: TRBJ1-5
v_call: TRBV4-1
d_call: TRBD1
cdr3_nt: TGCGCCAGCAGCCAAGATTGGTTGGGACAGAGCAATCAGCCCCAGCATTTT
cdr3_aa: CASSQDWLGQSNQPQHF

clone_size: few
j_call: TRBJ1-4
v_call: TRBV2
d_call: TRBD1
cdr3_nt: TGTGCCAGCAGAAAGGACAGGTTTAATGAAAAACTGTTTTTT
cdr3_aa: CASRKDRFNEKLFF

clone_size: -
j_call: TRBJ1-2
v_call: TRBV7-2
d_call: -
cdr3_nt: TGTGCCAGCAGCTTATCCAATGGCTACACCTTC
cdr3_aa: CASSLSNGYTF

clone_size: few
j_call: TRBJ2-7
v_call: TRBV12-2
d_call: -
cdr3_nt: TGTGCAAGTCGCTTAGGGGGCGGACCCAAGGGGTCCTCCTACGAGCAGTACTTC
cdr3_aa: CASRLGGGPKGSSYEQYF

clone_size: -
j_call: TRBJ1-2
v_call: TRBV5-1
d_call: TRBD1
cdr3_nt: TGCGCCAGCAGCGAGGGACAGGAAGTCTATGGCTACACCTTC
cdr3_aa: CASSEGQEVYGYTF

clone_size: -
j_call: TRBJ2-1
v_call: TRBV27
d_call: -
cdr3_nt: TGTGCCAGTAGTAGGGCCAACTACAATGAGCAGTTCTTC
cdr3_aa: CASSRANYNEQFF

clone_size: -
j_call: TRBJ2-2
v_call: TRBV19
d_call: -
cdr3_nt: TGTGCCAGTAGTACCTTGGGGCCTAACACCGGGGAGCTGTTTTTT
cdr3_aa: CASSTLGPNTGELFF

clone_size: few
j_call: TRBJ2-6
v_call: TRBV7-6
d_call: -
cdr3_nt: TGTGCCGGGGGGTCCTCTAGCTCTGGGGCCAACGTCCTGACTTTC
cdr3_aa: CAGGSSSSGANVLTF

clone_size: large
j_call: TRBJ2-3
v_call: TRBV2
d_call: TRBD2
cdr3_nt: TGTGCCAGCAGTGAATTGCGGGGGGCCCCCACAGATACGCAGTATTTT
cdr3_aa: CASSELRGAPTDTQYF

clone_size: -
j_call: TRBJ2-2
v_call: TRBV9
d_call: TRBD2
cdr3_nt: TGTGCCAGCAGCACCCACGGGGGGGCGGCCGGGGAGCTGTTTTTT
cdr3_aa: CASSTHGGAAGELFF

clone_size: few
j_call: TRBJ2-3
v_call: TRBV15
d_call: TRBD2
cdr3_nt: TGTGCCACCAGGCCAAGCGGGGGCACAGATACGCAGTATTTT
cdr3_aa: CATRPSGGTDTQYF

clone_size: few
j_call: TRBJ2-3
v_call: TRBV4-2
d_call: -
cdr3_nt: TGTGCCAGCAGCCAAGAAAGGGCGAGGGCGGCGCAGTATTTT
cdr3_aa: CASSQERARAAQYF

clone_size: few
j_call: TRBJ2-1
v_call: TRBV5-1
d_call: TRBD2
cdr3_nt: TGCGCCAGCAGCTTGGCAGGACTAGTTGCTAACAATGAGCAGTTCTTC
cdr3_aa: CASSLAGLVANNEQFF

clone_size: -
j_call: TRBJ2-3
v_call: TRBV30
d_call: -
cdr3_nt: TGTGCCTGGAGCCAACTCTCCGGGGTTTGGGATACGCAGTATTTT
cdr3_aa: CAWSQLSGVWDTQYF

clone_size: large
j_call: TRBJ2-3
v_call: TRBV5-6
d_call: -
cdr3_nt: TGTGCCAGCAGCTTGGCAGATACGCAGTATTTT
cdr3_aa: CASSLADTQYF

clone_size: few
j_call: TRBJ2-5
v_call: TRBV18
d_call: TRBD2
cdr3_nt: TGTGCCAGCTCACCACTCCGGGGGGGCGATGGAGAGACCCAGTACTTC
cdr3_aa: CASSPLRGGDGETQYF

clone_size: -
j_call: TRBJ2-6
v_call: TRBV4-2
d_call: -
cdr3_nt: TGTGCCAGCAGCCGGTACTCTGGGGCCAACGTCCTGACTTTC
cdr3_aa: CASSRYSGANVLTF

clone_size: few
j_call: TRBJ2-7
v_call: TRBV11-2
d_call: -
cdr3_nt: TGTGCCAGCAGCTTAGATCGGCCAACCGAGCAGTACTTC
cdr3_aa: CASSLDRPTEQYF

clone_size: few
j_call: TRBJ2-7
v_call: TRBV7-7
d_call: -
cdr3_nt: TGTGCCAGCAGCCGTACGACAGAGGTCCGGGTCCCAAGCTCCTACGAGCAGTACTTC
cdr3_aa: CASSRTTEVRVPSSYEQYF

clone_size: -
j_call: TRBJ1-6
v_call: TRBV7-6
d_call: -
cdr3_nt: TGTGCCAGCAGCCCATATGGGCCGGGGGCGTCTAATTCACCCCTCCACTTT
cdr3_aa: CASSPYGPGASNSPLHF

clone_size: large
j_call: TRBJ2-7
v_call: TRBV7-3
d_call: -
cdr3_nt: TGTGCCAGCAGCTTAACGGGAAATGGTGACGAGCAGTACTTC
cdr3_aa: CASSLTGNGDEQYF

clone_size: -
j_call: TRBJ2-7
v_call: TRBV11-2
d_call: -
cdr3_nt: TGTGCCAGCAGCCTACAAACCCTCAGGGACGAGCAGTACTTC
cdr3_aa: CASSLQTLRDEQYF

clone_size: few
j_call: TRBJ1-6
v_call: TRBV6-6
d_call: -
cdr3_nt: TGTGCCAGCAGACCCGGAGCGAGCTCCTATAATTCACCCCTCCACTTT
cdr3_aa: CASRPGASSYNSPLHF

clone_size: -
j_call: TRBJ2-7
v_call: TRBV5-6
d_call: -
cdr3_nt: TGTGCCAGCAGCTTGGCACCCCTCTACGAGCAGTACTTC
cdr3_aa: CASSLAPLYEQYF

clone_size: -
j_call: TRBJ2-3
v_call: TRBV6-1
d_call: -
cdr3_nt: TGTGCCACCTCCGGACCAAAGAGGGTAGATACGCAGTATTTT
cdr3_aa: CATSGPKRVDTQYF

clone_size: -
j_call: TRBJ2-3
v_call: TRBV9
d_call: TRBD2
cdr3_nt: TGTGCCAGCAGCGTAGCTAGCGGGGGTGGCTCAGATATGCAGTATTTT
cdr3_aa: CASSVASGGGSDMQYF

clone_size: few
j_call: TRBJ2-2
v_call: TRBV9
d_call: -
cdr3_nt: TGTGCCAGCGATGGGGACACCGGGGAGCTGTTTTTT
cdr3_aa: CASDGDTGELFF

clone_size: few
j_call: TRBJ2-7
v_call: TRBV28
d_call: -
cdr3_nt: TGTGCCAGCAGTATCCGACAGGCTCCCTACGAGCAGTACTTC
cdr3_aa: CASSIRQAPYEQYF